The 11 T cell receptor beta chains below were found in one sample sequenced in a study of cytomegalovirus exposure and HLA in healthy donors. The study ran its PCR with 60 Vbeta and 13 Jbeta primers. Produced via immunoSEQ multiplex PCR; TCRdb's table is partial and in-frame only. The sample shows fewer than 100,000 clones, 78% of them seen only once. The sequenced sample was PBMCs. The receptor source for this set is a male donor in good health and CMV-seropositive.

The chain couples TRBV30 to TRBJ2-2; TRBD2 matches 7 bases. Germline lookup yields CDR1 GTSNPN and CDR2 SVGIG (reference sequence). This CDR3 spans 19 amino acids. V was pared by 2 bases and J by 6 bases, with 21 bases of the junction left unmatched. The CDR3 nucleotides read TGTGCCTGGAGTTCGACCGGACTAGAGGTTTTTTTGGTCGCCGGGGAGCTGTTTTTT. Translation gives CAWSSTGLEVFLVAGELFF.

This clone appeared once. The V gene is TRBV5-4, the J gene TRBJ2-3; 8 bases match TRBD2. Germline trimming cut 6 bases from V and 3 bases from J; bases unmatched to any gene: 3. This CDR3 spans 13 amino acids. CDR1 and CDR2 (germline): SGHNT, YYREEE (reference sequence). The CDR3 DNA follows: TGTGCCAGCAACGGACTAGCAACAGATACGCAGTATTTT. It yields the protein CASNGLATDTQYF. The full variable domain, completed using reference TRBV5-4 and TRBJ2-3, is ETGVTQSPTHLIKTRGQQVTLRCSSQSGHNTVSWYQQALGQGPQFIFQYYREEENGRGNFPPRFSGLQFPNYSSELNVNALELDDSALYLCASNGLATDTQYFGPGTRLTVL.

The chain recombines TRBV27 with TRBJ2-2, with D tentatively TRBD1 (5 bases). V was clipped by 4 bases and J by 1 base, with 10 bases between them. Looked up from germline, CDR1 is MNHEY and CDR2 is SMNVEV (reference sequence). The CDR3 covers 15 residues. The CDR3 loop is CASSYGQGNTGELFF. In DNA form, the CDR3 reads TGTGCCAGCAGTTATGGCCAGGGGAACACCGGGGAGCTGTTTTTT.

J is TRBJ2-2 and V is TRBV7-2; D gene ambiguous. V gave up 2 bases and J gave up 6 bases, with 16 bases separating them. CDR1 and CDR2 from the germline V gene are SGHTA and FQGNSA. The CDR3 is 16 residues long. Written as DNA, the CDR3 is TGTGCCAGCAGCTTAAAAGGTATACAGTCGTCCGGGGAGCTGTTTTTT. It translates to CASSLKGIQSSGELFF.

The gene calls are TRBV4-1 and TRBJ2-5; D unresolved. Trimming shortened V by 0 bases and J by 2 bases, and 10 bases separated the two germline ends. CDR3 length: 15 amino acids. In germline, CDR1 is MGHRA, CDR2 YSYEKL. The CDR3 sequence: CASSQDGNRQETQYF. The CDR3 DNA reads as TGCGCCAGCAGCCAAGATGGCAACAGACAAGAGACCCAGTACTTC.

The rearrangement links TRBV7-3 to TRBJ2-3, with 9 bases fitting TRBD2. CDR1 and CDR2 (germline): SGHTA, FQGTGA. This CDR3 has 13 residues. V was pared by 8 bases and J by 4 bases, with 4 bases of the junction left unmatched. DNA for the CDR3: TGTGCCAGCGGGGTAGCGGGAGCAGATACGCAGTATTTT. Translation: CASGVAGADTQYF.

V gene TRBV19 combines with J gene TRBJ2-6; 7 bases fit TRBD1. V shed 4 bases, J shed 0 bases, and the junction held 6 bases outside the gene matches. Germline V gives CDR1 LNHDA, CDR2 SQIVND (reference sequence). CDR3 length: 17 amino acids. For the CDR3, the DNA is TGTGCCAGTAGTAGGGGACAGTCCCTCTCTGGGGCCAACGTCCTGACTTTC. It yields the protein CASSRGQSLSGANVLTF.

The chain carries TRBV5-6 and TRBJ2-5, with D perhaps matching TRBD2 (5 bases). The V end was cut by 4 bases, the J end by 2 bases, with 6 bases between. This CDR3 spans 12 amino acids. Germline CDR1 and CDR2: SGHDT and YYEEEE. The CDR3 DNA follows: TGTGCCAGCAGCCTAGCTCAAGAGACCCAGTACTTC. This sequence encodes CASSLAQETQYF. The full variable domain, its missing parts supplied by reference TRBV5-6 and TRBJ2-5, is DAGVTQSPTHLIKTRGQQVTLRCSPKSGHDTVSWYQQALGQGPQFIFQYYEEEERQRGNFPDRFSGHQFPNYSSELNVNALLLGDSALYLCASSLAQETQYFGPGTRLLVL.

This clone was counted a few times. The V and J genes are TRBV7-9 and TRBJ2-3, with TRBD2 matching 10 bases. The CDR3 totals 15 residues. Trimming cost V 5 bases and J 6 bases; bases outside gene matches: 8. The germline V gene encodes CDR1 SEHNR and CDR2 FQNEAQ (reference sequence). The CDR3 reads CASSRVTSGLDTQYF. In DNA, the CDR3 is TGTGCCAGCAGCCGAGTGACTAGCGGGTTGGATACGCAGTATTTT.

The chain combines TRBV7-3 with TRBJ2-1; 10 bases are a match to TRBD2. J was trimmed by 1 base and V by 5 bases; bases with no gene match: 5. Germline V gene lookup returns CDR1 SGHTA and CDR2 FQGTGA. The CDR3 has 16 amino acids. CDR3 sequence reads: CASSPTSGTSYNEQFF. The CDR3 nucleotides are TGTGCCAGCAGCCCCACTAGCGGGACTTCCTACAATGAGCAGTTCTTC.

The rearrangement joins TRBV6-6 to TRBJ1-1, with D tentatively TRBD1 (6 bases). Germline values: CDR1 MNHNY, CDR2 SVGAGI (reference sequence). This CDR3 has 13 amino acids. V shed 9 bases and J shed 0 bases, with 11 bases lying between them. CDR3 region: CASWDTMNTEAFF. In nucleotides, the CDR3 is TGTGCCAGTTGGGACACGATGAACACTGAAGCTTTCTTT.